The 25 T cell receptor beta chains below all came from one sample that was sequenced in a study of OX40 agonist ivuxolimab in advanced cancers. Libraries were prepared by immunoSEQ multiplex PCR; TCRdb keeps only in-frame clonotypes and omits some of them. The table includes approximately 79,000 clones, around 90% detected once. The sample here was CD4+ or CD8+ T cells sorted from blood, taken in a trial of the OX40 agonist ivuxolimab. All receptors derive from an adult with an advanced solid tumor such as melanoma, head and neck, liver or kidney cancer.

The chain couples TRBV11-2 to TRBJ1-2; TRBD1 is a possible D gene (5 bases). Trimming left V 3 bases short and J 4 bases short, with 9 bases between. Germline loops: CDR1 SGHAT, CDR2 FQNNGV. The CDR3 has 13 amino acids. CDR3 sequence reads: CASSLRDSYGYTF. The DNA of the CDR3 is TGTGCCAGCAGCTTGCGGGACTCCTATGGCTACACCTTC.

This CDR3 reads CASRREGAMNTEAFF. The CDR3 DNA is TGTGCCAGCAGGAGGGAGGGGGCCATGAACACTGAAGCTTTCTTT. The chain recombines TRBV6-4 with TRBJ1-1, with 7 bases that match TRBD1. The CDR3 extends over 15 amino acids. Germline V gene data show CDR1 as MRHNA and CDR2 as SNTAGT. Germline trimming cut 6 bases from V and 0 bases from J; bases unmatched to any gene: 7.

This clone has more than one count but fewer than ten. J is TRBJ2-1 and V is TRBV16; D remains ambiguous. CDR3 length: 13 residues. The germline CDR1 and CDR2 sequences are KGHSY and FQNENV. Trimming took 1 base from V and 9 from J, leaving 10 bases between them. CDR3 nucleotide sequence: TGTGCCAGCAGCCAATTTGAGGTCAGTGAGCAGTTCTTC. Amino acids: CASSQFEVSEQFF.

The rearrangement links TRBV5-4 to TRBJ1-4; TRBD1 aligns across 7 bases. The CDR3 consists of 15 residues. Losses at the gene ends were 4 bases for V and 4 bases for J; bases not matched to a gene: 7. Per the germline V gene, CDR1 is SGHNT and CDR2 is YYREEE (reference sequence). DNA for the CDR3: TGTGCCAGCAGCACGAGTCAGGGGGTTAATGAAAAACTGTTTTTT. It specifies CASSTSQGVNEKLFF.

Written as DNA, the CDR3 is TGTGCCAGCAGCCCGACCCCCCATGAAAAACTGTTTTTT. Amino acids: CASSPTPHEKLFF. The chain is built from TRBV7-2 and TRBJ1-4; D is unclear. The CDR3 is 13 residues long. Trimming removed 5 bases at V and 6 bases at J, with 10 bases between. Germline V gene lookup returns CDR1 SGHTA and CDR2 FQGNSA.

The chain carries TRBV6-5 and TRBJ2-5; 10 nucleotides line up with TRBD2. With V trimmed by 0 bases and J by 7 bases, 8 bases remained unmatched. The germline V gene has CDR1 MNHEY and CDR2 SVGAGI. The CDR3 loop spans 16 amino acids. The CDR3 is CASSYSGTSAPGTQYF. The CDR3 DNA reads TGTGCCAGCAGTTACTCTGGGACTAGCGCTCCTGGGACCCAGTACTTC.

The rearrangement uses TRBV7-2 and TRBJ1-5; D unresolved. The CDR3 has 15 residues. CDR1 is SGHTA and CDR2 is FQGNSA in the germline V gene. Trimming took off 4 bases at V and 0 bases at J, with 10 bases between the two ends. CDR3 sequence (DNA): TGTGCCAGCAGCTCTACGAGCAGTAGCAATCAGCCCCAGCATTTT. Amino acid sequence: CASSSTSSSNQPQHF.

This clone has just one count. The chain uses TRBV11-2 and TRBJ1-5; D might be TRBD1 (6 bases). Between the trimmed V and J ends, which lost 5 bases and 3 bases, there was a span of 11 bases. Germline values: CDR1 SGHAT, CDR2 FQNNGV. The CDR3 consists of 14 residues. CDR3 in DNA: TGTGCCAGCAGCGTTACAGGGCACAATCAGCCCCAGCATTTT. Protein: CASSVTGHNQPQHF.

The J gene is TRBJ1-4, the V gene TRBV10-3; TRBD1 agrees at 7 bases. The germline V gene encodes CDR1 ENHRY and CDR2 SYGVKD. This CDR3 comprises 17 residues. V gave up 6 bases and J gave up 3 bases; unmatched junction bases: 13. This CDR3 reads CAIRRVGTELANEKLFF. CDR3 sequence (DNA): TGTGCCATCAGAAGAGTCGGGACAGAGTTGGCTAATGAAAAACTGTTTTTT.

V is TRBV7-3 and J is TRBJ2-5, with no clear D. This CDR3 spans 15 amino acids. V was trimmed by 2 bases and J by 4 bases, leaving 14 bases between them. From germline, CDR1 is SGHTA and CDR2 FQGTGA. The CDR3 DNA reads as TGTGCCAGCAGCTTAGGGGTTGACCTGGGAGAGACCCAGTACTTC. This codes for CASSLGVDLGETQYF.

J is TRBJ2-2 and V is TRBV19; TRBD2 is a possible D gene (5 bases). V was pared by 11 bases and J by 7 bases, with 23 bases between. Germline CDR1 LNHDA, CDR2 SQIVND (reference sequence). This CDR3 comprises 15 residues. The DNA for the CDR3 is TGTGCCGGCAAACATGGAGGAGATGAGAACGGGGAGCTGTTTTTT. Translating it yields CAGKHGGDENGELFF.

The V and J genes are TRBV6-5 and TRBJ1-2, with D uncertain. V was trimmed by 0 bases and J by 7 bases, leaving 3 bases between them. CDR3 size: 11 residues. From germline, CDR1 is MNHEY and CDR2 SVGAGI. CDR3 loop: CASSYSSGYTF. The CDR3 DNA is TGTGCCAGCAGTTACTCCAGTGGCTACACCTTC.

The rearrangement joins TRBV5-4 to TRBJ1-1; D call uncertain. The CDR3 runs 16 residues. CDR1 is SGHNT and CDR2 is YYREEE in the germline V gene (reference sequence). Trimming shortened V by 0 bases and J by 0 bases, and 12 bases separated the two germline ends. Written as DNA, the CDR3 is TGTGCCAGCAGCTTGGATTGGACCACCATGAACACTGAAGCTTTCTTT. Its translation is CASSLDWTTMNTEAFF.

The rearrangement joins TRBV18 to TRBJ2-6; D not resolved. Germline CDR1 KGHSH, CDR2 LQKENI. This CDR3 has 17 amino acids. The ends were cut back, 0 bases at V and 1 base at J, with 10 bases in the middle. Here the CDR3 reads CASSPPSWGSGANVLTF. CDR3 DNA: TGTGCCAGCTCACCACCTTCCTGGGGATCTGGGGCCAACGTCCTGACTTTC. Full variable domain (remainder filled in from reference TRBV18 and TRBJ2-6): NAGVMQNPRHLVRRRGQEARLRCSPMKGHSHVYWYRQLPEEGLKFMVYLQKENIIDESGMPKERFSAEFPKEGPSILRIQQVVRGDSAAYFCASSPPSWGSGANVLTFGAGSRLTVL.

The chain is built from TRBV19 and TRBJ1-5; 9 nucleotides match TRBD1. CDR3 length: 14 residues. Trimming took 5 bases from V and 1 from J; bases not matched to a gene: 0. Germline CDR1 LNHDA, CDR2 SQIVND (reference sequence). DNA for the CDR3: TGTGCCAGTAGTGGACAGGGGAGCAATCAGCCCCAGCATTTT. Protein product: CASSGQGSNQPQHF.

The J gene is TRBJ1-5, the V gene TRBV7-2, with D tentatively TRBD1 (5 bases). The CDR3 has 15 amino acids. The germline CDR1 and CDR2 sequences are SGHTA and FQGNSA. V shed 5 bases and J shed 7 bases, with 18 bases lying between them. The CDR3 sequence: CASSARWGGEQPQHF. CDR3 sequence (DNA): TGTGCCAGCAGCGCCCGTTGGGGGGGGGAACAGCCCCAGCATTTT.

The rearrangement uses TRBV7-7 and TRBJ2-3; D not resolved. This CDR3 contains 15 residues. CDR1 and CDR2 (germline): SSHAT, FNYEAQ (reference sequence). Trimming took 5 bases from V and 4 from J, leaving 16 bases between them. CDR3 bases: TGTGCCAGCAGCCCTCAGCAGGTCACCTCAGATACGCAGTATTTT. It translates to CASSPQQVTSDTQYF. Full variable domain (remainder filled in from reference TRBV7-7 and TRBJ2-3): GAGVSQSPRYKVTKRGQDVTLRCDPISSHATLYWYQQALGQGPEFLTYFNYEAQPDKSGLPSDRFSAERPEGSISTLTIQRTEQRDSAMYRCASSPQQVTSDTQYFGPGTRLTVL.

The J gene is TRBJ1-2, the V gene TRBV10-3; D remains unclear. Trimming cost V 9 bases and J 0 bases, with 20 bases left between them. The CDR3 is made up of 16 amino acids. Germline values: CDR1 ENHRY, CDR2 SYGVKD. CDR3 sequence (DNA): TGTGCCATGTCTGAAGGACCGATTAGAGCTAACTATGGCTACACCTTC. Encoded protein: CAMSEGPIRANYGYTF.

This chain connects TRBV5-4 to TRBJ1-6, with D uncertain. Germline V gives CDR1 SGHNT, CDR2 YYREEE (reference sequence). V was shortened by 0 bases and J by 7 bases, with 14 bases between the two germline ends. The CDR3 length is 16 residues. In DNA form, the CDR3 reads TGTGCCAGCAGCTTGGCCCCCGCCAGAGGGAATTCACCCCTCCACTTT. Encoded protein: CASSLAPARGNSPLHF.

CDR3 amino acids: CASSLRGGRSSYEQYV. The CDR3 nucleotides are TGTGCCAGCAGCCTCCGGGGGGGTAGGAGCTCCTACGAGCAGTACGTC. The chain carries TRBV11-2 and TRBJ2-7; 8 bases match TRBD2. Trimming removed 5 bases from V and 0 bases from J; junction bases left unmatched: 9. The germline V gene encodes CDR1 SGHAT and CDR2 FQNNGV. This CDR3 comprises 16 residues.

The chain links TRBV27 to TRBJ1-1; TRBD1 agrees at 7 bases. Germline V gene data show CDR1 as MNHEY and CDR2 as SMNVEV (reference sequence). V was pared by 1 base and J by 3 bases, with 11 bases of the junction left unmatched. The CDR3 has 17 residues. The CDR3 sequence is CASSLYRATGRYTEAFF. The CDR3 nucleotides are TGTGCCAGCAGTTTATATCGGGCGACAGGGCGGTACACTGAAGCTTTCTTT.

About this clone: Other DNA sequences in this specimen translate into the identical CDR3. The V call is TRBV5-1, the J call TRBJ2-1; maybe TRBD1 (5 bases). This CDR3 has 15 residues. CDR1 is SGHRS, CDR2 YFSETQ, per germline. Trimming stripped 1 base from V and 0 bases from J, with 8 bases between. DNA for the CDR3: TGCGCCAGCAGCTTGACAGGAAGCTCCTACAATGAGCAGTTCTTC. This encodes CASSLTGSSYNEQFF.

The chain links TRBV19 to TRBJ1-5, with D uncertain. Germline loops: CDR1 LNHDA, CDR2 SQIVND (reference sequence). The V and J ends lost 9 bases and 7 bases respectively, with 16 bases between them. The CDR3 has 13 amino acids. The CDR3 is CASSPNAGQPQHF. CDR3 DNA: TGTGCCAGCTCCCCCAACGCGGGGCAGCCCCAGCATTTT. Full variable domain (remainder filled in from reference TRBV19 and TRBJ1-5): DGGITQSPKYLFRKEGQNVTLSCEQNLNHDAMYWYRQDPGQGLRLIYYSQIVNDFQKGDIAEGYSVSREKKESFPLTVTSAQKNPTAFYLCASSPNAGQPQHFGDGTRLSIL.

The chain's CDR3 is CASSTNRGPNEKLFF. DNA of the CDR3: TGTGCCAGCAGCACAAACAGGGGGCCTAATGAAAAACTGTTTTTT. This chain connects TRBV11-3 to TRBJ1-4, with TRBD1 identical over 9 bases. The CDR3 is made up of 15 amino acids. Germline assignment: CDR1 SGHNT and CDR2 YENEEA. Trimming took 5 bases from V and 3 from J; bases not matched to a gene: 4.

V and J are TRBV5-6 and TRBJ2-2; TRBD2 aligns across 12 bases. Trimming at V came to 1 base and at J to 1 base, leaving 5 bases not matched to a gene. The CDR3 runs 18 residues. Looked up from germline, CDR1 is SGHDT and CDR2 is YYEEEE. DNA of the CDR3: TGTGCCAGCAGCTTGCTAGCGGGGGGGCCGAGGAACACCGGGGAGCTGTTTTTT. The encoded protein is CASSLLAGGPRNTGELFF.